This TCR beta chain was sequenced in a study of shared clonotypes between healthy human individuals (TCRdb year 2020). General notes on the study: The cohort comprised two women and a few men aged 18 to 49 years. To increase sequencing depth and limit assay-specific biases, TCR repertoire library preparation and sequencing were carried out by different laboratories using diverse techniques. Leukapheresis yielded between about 0.85 and 10 billion PBMCs per donor. To estimate repertoire size and how much clonotype sharing occurs between individuals, the study deeply sequenced the blood TCR repertoires of roughly 5 healthy adults. Per donor, three plates each were used for CD4 naive and CD4 memory, two for CD8 naive, and one for CD8 memory.

CD8 naive samples were obtained by positive selection for CCR7 among CD45RO-negative cells, yielding a CD45RA+CCR7+ population from which TemRA cells were excluded. Donors were healthy HIV-negative adults with no recently reported acute infections or vaccinations. Only Caucasian adults living in Nashville, Tennessee, USA were represented among the donors. After blood collection by leukapheresis, PBMCs were isolated using Ficoll-Histopaque density gradient centrifugation and then cryopreserved in the vapor phase of liquid nitrogen. Analytical flow cytometry was used to check the purity and quantity of each magnetically sorted T cell population. Genomic DNA was isolated from every sorted fraction and measured by UV absorbance on a Nanodrop 2000c. A note on this clone: Its antigen is still unknown. Base quality data are lacking; no much larger clone is found one base away.

The full study reports these points: Pairwise subsampling indicated that sequencing depth was expected to affect the degree of clonotype sharing among donors. The small number of donors limited the genetic and exposure-history diversity represented. When several donors were compared, the shared fraction of clonotypes was 5% to 6.5% for naive CD4, over 3% for naive CD8, roughly 2.5% for memory CD4, and 0.35% to 0.4% for memory CD8. Clonotypes shared by all four sorted-subset donors showed higher generation probabilities than non-shared clonotypes. Incomplete sequencing was indicated by rarefaction of sorted-subset datasets, despite the large sequencing depth. Naive subsets generally had larger estimated clonotype richness than memory subsets. Sampling was restricted to blood, and TCR repertoires in tissue are likely to differ from TCR repertoires in blood.

TCR CDR3 regions were amplified from genomic DNA by multiplex PCR using the deep immunoSEQ assay. Genomic DNA extracted from each cell subset was distributed evenly over all wells of several immunoSEQ 96-well plates, and each plate served as one replicate. For sorted subsets, each replicate PCR was loaded with 200 ng genomic DNA, equivalent to some 31,000 T cell genomes. Purified libraries were quantified with a Qubit 3.0 fluorometer, sized on a Bioanalyzer 2100, and re-quantified with the KAPA Library Quantification kit. Every immunoSEQ 96-well plate was sequenced on a separate single-read 150-cycle Illumina NextSeq 550 flow cell. As for how the authors treated the data: Because only junctional sequences without quality scores were contained in the immunoSEQ output, filtering matching that applied to full-length reads could not be performed. Sequences were annotated with PyIR, a Python wrapper for IgBLAST v1.9, and V/J genes and CDR3 were assigned using IMGT germline references. Reads with weak V/J assignments (E-value above 1e-6), missing CDR3, stop codons, out-of-frame junctions, or ambiguous translated residues were removed. V3J clonotypes were defined as sequences sharing the same inferred V gene, J gene, and CDR3 amino acid sequence. Percentage overlap between repertoires was computed as shared unique clonotypes divided by the size of the smaller repertoire. Repertoire richness was assessed with RTK rarefaction, the Chao1 estimator, and Recon v2.1 estimates of unobserved clonotypes. Generation probabilities were computed with OLGA for all TCRbeta clonotypes obtained by the gDNA method from several donors. TCRdb took this table from immuneACCESS and kept in-frame rearrangements with V and J called. Such tables lack part of the clones; where checked against another copy, unresolved V genes explain under half of the gap, and the rest is unexplained. V, J and clone size derive from that table, while D and trimming were established from the DNA sequence. The table for this sample lists approximately 720,000 clones; about 91% of them were counted only once. The ten largest account for approximately 22% of the sample.

V loses 5 bases, J loses 5 bases, and the germline ends lie 7 bases apart. CDR1 and CDR2 are drawn from the germline V gene (reference sequence): MNHEY, SMNVEV. Measured from the cysteine to the phenylalanine, the CDR3 is 11 residues long. CDR3 DNA is the only sequence kept; it has 33 bases, read in frame from the first base. This clonotype was sampled from a man aged 30 to 39 in good health. This sequence uses TRBV27 and TRBJ2-7, with the D gene too uncertain to name. Material for sequencing was naive CD8+ T cells sorted from blood. The intended sense of this specimen's cell subset or site label: CD45RA+CCR7+. The CDR3 region reads CASSGDNEQYF. The bases read TGTGCCAGCAGTGGAGACAACGAGCAGTACTTC.